The 18 T cell receptor beta chains given below trace back to one sample, sequenced in a study of blood T cell repertoires in COVID-19 (dated by TCRdb to 2019 to 2021). The method behind the library was the immunoSEQ multiplex PCR assay. Here the immuneACCESS table is served through TCRdb, limited to in-frame sequences with V and J called. Missing clones are a known gap in these copies; in checked studies unresolved V genes cover under half, and the rest lacks a known reason. This sample is represented by roughly 230,000 clones; around 81% of them were singletons. The ten largest clones add up to about 3% of the sample. What was sequenced was PBMCs or T cells enriched from blood (not recorded which). The origin of the receptors is a man aged 50 to 60 who had recovered from COVID-19.

The genes are TRBV5-1 and TRBJ2-1; 7 positions agree with TRBD2. This CDR3 spans 15 amino acids. Per germline, CDR1 SGHRS and CDR2 YFSETQ. The trim removed 0 bases at V and 5 bases at J, leaving 5 bases unmatched. The CDR3 loop reads CASSLAAGVNNEQFF. CDR3 bases: TGCGCCAGCAGCTTGGCCGCGGGGGTTAACAATGAGCAGTTCTTC.

J is TRBJ2-7 and V is TRBV5-4; no definite D call. CDR3 length: 14 amino acids. V was cut by 3 bases and J by 2 bases, with 12 bases left in between. Germline lookup yields CDR1 SGHNT and CDR2 YYREEE (reference sequence). The CDR3 protein is CASSYSGIPYEQYF. CDR3 DNA: TGTGCCAGCAGCTATTCAGGAATCCCCTACGAGCAGTACTTC.

This clone appeared a few times. The V and J genes are TRBV7-3 and TRBJ1-3; TRBD1 might be the D (6 bases). The CDR3 loop spans 19 amino acids. Germline CDR1 reads SGHTA; CDR2 reads FQGTGA. Deletions cut 5 bases from V and 0 bases from J, with 23 bases between. The chain's CDR3 is CASSPRGRRGTSSGNTIYF. CDR3 nucleotide sequence: TGTGCCAGCAGCCCGCGGGGGCGACGAGGGACCAGCTCTGGAAACACCATATATTTT.

V usage is TRBV10-3 and J usage is TRBJ2-7; 10 bases are shared with TRBD2. The CDR3 covers 14 residues. Germline CDR1 ENHRY, CDR2 SYGVKD. Trimming at V came to 6 bases and at J to 0 bases, leaving 2 bases not matched to a gene. The CDR3 protein is CAIRGTSVSYEQYF. The CDR3 DNA reads as TGTGCCATCAGAGGGACTAGCGTCTCCTACGAGCAGTACTTC.

The chain employs TRBV7-9 and TRBJ2-7; TRBD1 agrees at 7 bases. This CDR3 spans 16 amino acids. J lost 3 bases, V lost 1 base, and 9 bases had no gene match. Germline loops: CDR1 SEHNR, CDR2 FQNEAQ (reference sequence). This CDR3 is CASSLGVGTAGYEQYF. The CDR3 coding sequence is TGTGCCAGCAGCTTAGGTGTTGGGACAGCAGGCTACGAGCAGTACTTC.

CDR3 region: CASSQPGNEQFF. In nucleotides, the CDR3 is TGTGCCAGCAGCCAACCGGGGAATGAGCAGTTCTTC. The chain is built from TRBV7-3 and TRBJ2-1; weak D call: TRBD2 (5 bases). Looked up from germline, CDR1 is SGHTA and CDR2 is FQGTGA. This CDR3 spans 12 amino acids. V lost 5 bases and J 7 bases, leaving 9 bases between the germline ends.

This chain joins TRBV5-4 and TRBJ1-2; TRBD1 matches at 7 bases. The junction had 9 bases not matched to a gene; V was cut back by 2 bases and J by 8 bases. The V gene's germline CDR1 is SGHNT and CDR2 YYREEE (reference sequence). The CDR3 length is 14 residues. CDR3 nucleotide sequence: TGTGCCAGCAGCTTAGTCGGGACAGCAGAAGGCTACACCTTC. Protein sequence: CASSLVGTAEGYTF.

The chain recombines TRBV19 with TRBJ2-1; tentatively, D is TRBD2 (6 bases). Germline CDR1 LNHDA, CDR2 SQIVND (reference sequence). CDR3 length equals 16 residues. V lost 1 base, J lost 10 bases, and 20 bases lay in between. The CDR3: CASSIAPGRGIQEQFF. CDR3 sequence (DNA): TGTGCCAGTAGTATAGCTCCTGGCCGGGGGATACAAGAGCAGTTCTTC. Full variable domain (missing parts from reference TRBV19 and TRBJ2-1): DGGITQSPKYLFRKEGQNVTLSCEQNLNHDAMYWYRQDPGQGLRLIYYSQIVNDFQKGDIAEGYSVSREKKESFPLTVTSAQKNPTAFYLCASSIAPGRGIQEQFFGPGTRLTVL.

This rearrangement joins TRBV4-1 to TRBJ1-1; 10 nucleotides match TRBD1. The CDR3 loop spans 14 amino acids. CDR1 MGHRA and CDR2 YSYEKL come from the germline V gene. V shed 1 base, J shed 9 bases, and the junction held 5 bases outside the gene matches. The CDR3 nucleotides read TGCGCCAGCAGCCAAGGAGGGACAGGGGATAAAGCTTTCTTT. It specifies CASSQGGTGDKAFF.

The rearrangement joins TRBV7-2 to TRBJ1-5; D possibly corresponds to TRBD1 (5 bases). Germline CDR1 reads SGHTA; CDR2 reads FQGNSA. Deletions cut 5 bases from V and 0 bases from J, with 23 bases between. The CDR3 is 19 residues long. CDR3 loop: CASSPYVDLGGYSNQPQHF. CDR3 sequence (DNA): TGTGCCAGCAGCCCATATGTAGACTTGGGGGGATATAGCAATCAGCCCCAGCATTTT. The full variable domain, rest sourced from reference TRBV7-2 and TRBJ1-5, is GAGVSQSPSNKVTEKGKDVELRCDPISGHTALYWYRQSLGQGLEFLIYFQGNSAPDKSGLPSDRFSAERTGGSVSTLTIQRTQQEDSAVYLCASSPYVDLGGYSNQPQHFGDGTRLSIL.

This chain joins TRBV7-8 and TRBJ2-3; D perhaps matches TRBD1 (6 bases). Germline assignment: CDR1 SGHVS and CDR2 FQNEAQ. V lost 0 bases and J 1 base, leaving 8 bases between the germline ends. The CDR3 has 15 residues. Here the CDR3 reads CASSLAQGGTDTQYF. The CDR3 DNA sequence: TGTGCCAGCAGCTTAGCACAGGGTGGCACAGATACGCAGTATTTT.

The rearrangement uses TRBV2 and TRBJ2-5, with TRBD2 identical over 10 bases. J gave up 6 bases and V 7 bases, and 11 bases lay outside the gene matches. CDR3 length equals 15 residues. Looked up from germline, CDR1 is SNHLY and CDR2 is FYNNEI. The CDR3 protein is CASTQASGSGKTQYF. CDR3 in DNA: TGTGCCAGCACCCAAGCTAGCGGGAGTGGGAAGACCCAGTACTTC.

On this clone: Other nucleotide sequences from this sample produce the same CDR3. This chain uses TRBV27 with TRBJ2-2; D may be TRBD1 (5 bases). V was shortened by 4 bases and J by 2 bases, with 8 bases between the two germline ends. Germline assignment: CDR1 MNHEY and CDR2 SMNVEV (reference sequence). The CDR3 extends over 14 amino acids. Here the CDR3 reads CASSSGRNTGELFF. DNA for the CDR3: TGTGCCAGCAGTTCAGGGCGCAACACCGGGGAGCTGTTTTTT.

The CDR3 reads CASSLAPWEGSQPQHF. The DNA of the CDR3 is TGTGCCAGCAGCTTGGCCCCTTGGGAGGGGAGTCAGCCCCAGCATTTT. V and J are TRBV5-5 and TRBJ1-5; possibly TRBD1 for D (5 bases). This CDR3 has 16 residues. Germline CDR1 is SGHKS and CDR2 is YYEKEE (reference sequence). V dropped 0 bases and J dropped 6 bases, with 16 bases sitting between them. Based on the CDR3 plus reference TRBV5-5 and TRBJ1-5, the full variable domain is DAGVTQSPTHLIKTRGQQVTLRCSPISGHKSVSWYQQVLGQGPQFIFQYYEKEERGRGNFPDRFSARQFPNYSSELNVNALLLGDSALYLCASSLAPWEGSQPQHFGDGTRLSIL.

The genes are TRBV9 and TRBJ2-7; TRBD1 aligns across 10 bases. V was clipped by 4 bases and J by 0 bases; unmatched bases: 4. CDR3 size: 15 residues. In germline, CDR1 is SGDLS, CDR2 YYNGEE. The CDR3 here is CASSLRTGGSYEQYF. The CDR3 bases are TGTGCCAGCAGCCTCCGGACAGGGGGCTCCTACGAGCAGTACTTC.

The chain couples TRBV9 to TRBJ1-1; TRBD1 aligns across 9 bases. The CDR3 extends over 14 amino acids. The V and J ends lost 0 bases and 8 bases, in that order; junction bases with no gene match: 5. Looked up from germline, CDR1 is SGDLS and CDR2 is YYNGEE. This CDR3 reads CASSVGGQGREAFF. CDR3 sequence (DNA): TGTGCCAGCAGCGTAGGTGGACAGGGGAGGGAAGCTTTCTTT.

V usage is TRBV27 and J usage is TRBJ1-5; 7 bases fit TRBD1. V was pared by 5 bases and J by 0 bases, with 7 bases of the junction left unmatched. Per the germline V gene, CDR1 is MNHEY and CDR2 is SMNVEV (reference sequence). The CDR3 is 16 residues long. CDR3: CASSASTGYSNQPQHF. In nucleotides, the CDR3 is TGTGCCAGCAGTGCCTCGACAGGGTATAGCAATCAGCCCCAGCATTTT.

The chain uses TRBV10-3 and TRBJ1-5; D perhaps matches TRBD1 (6 bases). This CDR3 has 14 residues. V gave up 0 bases and J gave up 7 bases, with 10 bases separating them. Germline assignment: CDR1 ENHRY and CDR2 SYGVKD. The CDR3 nucleotides are TGTGCCATCAGTGAGTCACAGGGCACGCAGCCCCAGCATTTT. Translation: CAISESQGTQPQHF.